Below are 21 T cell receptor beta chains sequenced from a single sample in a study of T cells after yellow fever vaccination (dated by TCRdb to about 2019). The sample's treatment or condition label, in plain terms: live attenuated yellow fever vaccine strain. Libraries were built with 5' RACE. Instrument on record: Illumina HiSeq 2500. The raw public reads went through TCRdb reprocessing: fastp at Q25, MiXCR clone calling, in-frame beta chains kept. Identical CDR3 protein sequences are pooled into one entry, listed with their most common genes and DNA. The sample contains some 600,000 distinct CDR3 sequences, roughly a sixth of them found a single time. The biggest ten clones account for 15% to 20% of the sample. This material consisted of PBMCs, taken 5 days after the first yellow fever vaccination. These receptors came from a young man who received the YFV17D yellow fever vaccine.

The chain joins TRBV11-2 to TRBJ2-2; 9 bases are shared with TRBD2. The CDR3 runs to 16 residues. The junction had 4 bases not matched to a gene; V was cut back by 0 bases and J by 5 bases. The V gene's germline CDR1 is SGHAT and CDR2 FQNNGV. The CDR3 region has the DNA TGTGCCAGCAGCTTAGAACCTAGCGGGGTGACCGGGGAGCTGTTTTTT. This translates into CASSLEPSGVTGELFF. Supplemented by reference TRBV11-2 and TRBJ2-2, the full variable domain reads EAGVAQSPRYKIIEKRQSVAFWCNPISGHATLYWYQQILGQGPKLLIQFQNNGVVDDSQLPKDRFSAERLKGVDSTLKIQPAKLEDSAVYLCASSLEPSGVTGELFFGEGSRLTVL.

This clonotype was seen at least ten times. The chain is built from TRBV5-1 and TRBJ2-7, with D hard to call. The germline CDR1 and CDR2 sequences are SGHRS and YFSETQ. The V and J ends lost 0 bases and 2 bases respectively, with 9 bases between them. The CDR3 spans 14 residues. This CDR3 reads CASSLAPQTYEQYF. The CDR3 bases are TGCGCCAGCAGCTTGGCCCCACAGACCTACGAGCAGTACTTC.

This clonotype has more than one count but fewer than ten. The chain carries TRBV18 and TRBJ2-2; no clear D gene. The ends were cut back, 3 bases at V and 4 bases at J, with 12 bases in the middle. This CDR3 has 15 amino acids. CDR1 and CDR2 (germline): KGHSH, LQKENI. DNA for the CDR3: TGTGCCAGCTCACCGGAACTACGACCCACCGGGGAGCTGTTTTTT. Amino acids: CASSPELRPTGELFF.

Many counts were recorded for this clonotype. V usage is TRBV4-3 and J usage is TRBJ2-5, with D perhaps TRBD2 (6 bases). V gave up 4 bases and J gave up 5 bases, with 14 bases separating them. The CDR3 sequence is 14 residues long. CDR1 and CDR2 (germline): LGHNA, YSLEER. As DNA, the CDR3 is TGCGCCAGCAGCCTCCAGGGCGGGAAGGAGACCCAGTACTTC. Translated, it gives CASSLQGGKETQYF.

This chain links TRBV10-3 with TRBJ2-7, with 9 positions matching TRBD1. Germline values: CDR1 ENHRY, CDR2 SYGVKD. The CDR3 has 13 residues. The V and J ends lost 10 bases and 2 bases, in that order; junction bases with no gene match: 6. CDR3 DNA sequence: TGTGCCAGGCGGGACAGGGACCCCTACGAGCAGTACGTC. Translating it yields CARRDRDPYEQYV.

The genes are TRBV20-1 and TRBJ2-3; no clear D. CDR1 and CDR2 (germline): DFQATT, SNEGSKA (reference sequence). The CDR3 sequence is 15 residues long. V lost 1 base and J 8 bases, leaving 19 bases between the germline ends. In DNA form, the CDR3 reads TGCAGTGCTAGAGTTTTGGAACTACCCCGTGGTACGCAGTATTTT. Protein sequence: CSARVLELPRGTQYF.

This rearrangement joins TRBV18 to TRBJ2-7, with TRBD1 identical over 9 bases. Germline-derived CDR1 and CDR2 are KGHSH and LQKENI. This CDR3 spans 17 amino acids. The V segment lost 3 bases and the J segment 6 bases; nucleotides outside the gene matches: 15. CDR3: CASSPTPQGAGTGEQYF. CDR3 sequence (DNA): TGTGCCAGCTCACCGACACCACAGGGGGCAGGGACTGGCGAGCAGTACTTC.

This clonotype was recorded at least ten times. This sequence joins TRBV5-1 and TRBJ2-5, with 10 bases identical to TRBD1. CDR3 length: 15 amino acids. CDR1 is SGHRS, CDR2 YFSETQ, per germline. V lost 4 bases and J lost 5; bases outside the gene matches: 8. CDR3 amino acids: CASSGQGGNLETQYF. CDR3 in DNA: TGCGCCAGCAGCGGACAGGGGGGAAATTTGGAGACCCAGTACTTC.

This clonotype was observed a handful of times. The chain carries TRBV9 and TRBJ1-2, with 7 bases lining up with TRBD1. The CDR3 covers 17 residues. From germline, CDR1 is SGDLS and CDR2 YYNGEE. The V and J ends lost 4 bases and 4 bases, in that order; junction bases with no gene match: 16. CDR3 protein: CASSPQGAGTVGYGYTF. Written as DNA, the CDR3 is TGTGCCAGCAGCCCCCAAGGCGCCGGGACAGTCGGCTATGGCTACACCTTC. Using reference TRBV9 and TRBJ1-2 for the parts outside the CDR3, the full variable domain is DSGVTQTPKHLITATGQRVTLRCSPRSGDLSVYWYQQSLDQGLQFLIQYYNGEERAKGNILERFSAQQFPDLHSELNLSSLELGDSALYFCASSPQGAGTVGYGYTFGSGTRLTVV.

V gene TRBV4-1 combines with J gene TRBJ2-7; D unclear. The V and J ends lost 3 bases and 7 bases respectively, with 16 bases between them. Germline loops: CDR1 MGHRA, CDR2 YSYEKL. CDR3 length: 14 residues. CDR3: CASSHMTGAREQYF. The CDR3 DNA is TGCGCCAGCAGCCATATGACCGGAGCAAGGGAGCAGTACTTC.

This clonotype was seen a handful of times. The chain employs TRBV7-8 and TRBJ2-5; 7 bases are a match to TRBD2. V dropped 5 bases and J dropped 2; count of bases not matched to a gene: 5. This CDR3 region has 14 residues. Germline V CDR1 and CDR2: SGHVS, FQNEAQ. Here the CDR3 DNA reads TGTGCCAGCAGCCCTTTTAGCGGGCAAGAGACCCAGTACTTC. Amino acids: CASSPFSGQETQYF.

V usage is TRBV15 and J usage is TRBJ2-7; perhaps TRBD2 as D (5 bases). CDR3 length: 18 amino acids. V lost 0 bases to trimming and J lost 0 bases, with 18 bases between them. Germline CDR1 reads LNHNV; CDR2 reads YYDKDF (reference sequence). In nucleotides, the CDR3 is TGTGCCACCAGCAGAGATTCGTTGTTGATTGGGAGCTCCTACGAGCAGTACGTC. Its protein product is CATSRDSLLIGSSYEQYV.

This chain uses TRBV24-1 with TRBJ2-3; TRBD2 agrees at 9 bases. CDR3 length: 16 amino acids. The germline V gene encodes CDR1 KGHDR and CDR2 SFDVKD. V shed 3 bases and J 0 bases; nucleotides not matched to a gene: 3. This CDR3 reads CATSDPAGGSTDTQYF. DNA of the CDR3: TGTGCCACCAGTGATCCAGCGGGGGGAAGCACAGATACGCAGTATTTT.

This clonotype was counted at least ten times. The CDR3 DNA reads TGCGCCAGCAGCCAAGAAGGGGCAGGGAGCCAGCATTTT. Its translation: CASSQEGAGSQHF. V and J are TRBV4-1 and TRBJ1-5, with D possibly TRBD1 on 5 matching bases. Germline V gene sequence: CDR1 MGHRA, CDR2 YSYEKL. The length of the CDR3 is 13 residues. The V end lost 0 bases, the J end lost 12 bases, and 12 bases lay between the germline ends.

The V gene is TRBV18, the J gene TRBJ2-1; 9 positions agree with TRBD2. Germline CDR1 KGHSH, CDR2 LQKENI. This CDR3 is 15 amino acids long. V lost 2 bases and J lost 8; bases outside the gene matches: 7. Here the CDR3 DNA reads TGTGCCAGCTCACCATCAGCGGGGGGAATGGATGAGCAGTTCTTC. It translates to CASSPSAGGMDEQFF.

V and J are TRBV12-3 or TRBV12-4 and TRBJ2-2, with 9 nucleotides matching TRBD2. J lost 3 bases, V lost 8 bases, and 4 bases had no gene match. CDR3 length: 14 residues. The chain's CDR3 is CASGSGGHTGELFF. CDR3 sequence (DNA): TGTGCCAGCGGAAGCGGGGGGCACACCGGGGAGCTGTTTTTT.

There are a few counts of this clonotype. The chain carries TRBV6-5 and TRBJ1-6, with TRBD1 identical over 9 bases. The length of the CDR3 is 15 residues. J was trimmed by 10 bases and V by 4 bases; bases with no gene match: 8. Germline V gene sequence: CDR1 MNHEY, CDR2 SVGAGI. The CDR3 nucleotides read TGTGCCAGCAGTTCTGAGACAGGGGGGGGATCACCCCTCCACTTT. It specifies CASSSETGGGSPLHF.

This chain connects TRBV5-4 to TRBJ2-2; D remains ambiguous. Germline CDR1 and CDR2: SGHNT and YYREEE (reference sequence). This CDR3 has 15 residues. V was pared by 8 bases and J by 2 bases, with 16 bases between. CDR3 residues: CASILGPGNTGELFF. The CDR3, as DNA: TGTGCCAGTATCTTAGGTCCGGGCAACACCGGGGAGCTGTTTTTT.

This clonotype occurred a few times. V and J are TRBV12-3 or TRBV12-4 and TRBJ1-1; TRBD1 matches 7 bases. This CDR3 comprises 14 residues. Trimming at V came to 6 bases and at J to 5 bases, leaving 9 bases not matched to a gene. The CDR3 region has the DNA TGTGCCAGCAGCCCCGCAGGGGGTGTTACTGAAGCTTTCTTT. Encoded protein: CASSPAGGVTEAFF.

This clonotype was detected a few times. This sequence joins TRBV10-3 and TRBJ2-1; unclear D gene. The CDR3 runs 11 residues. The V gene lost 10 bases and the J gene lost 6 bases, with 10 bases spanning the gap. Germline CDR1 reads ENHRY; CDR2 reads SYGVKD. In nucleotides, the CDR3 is TGTGCCACGCAAAGCATCAATGAGCAGTTCTTC. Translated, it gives CATQSINEQFF.

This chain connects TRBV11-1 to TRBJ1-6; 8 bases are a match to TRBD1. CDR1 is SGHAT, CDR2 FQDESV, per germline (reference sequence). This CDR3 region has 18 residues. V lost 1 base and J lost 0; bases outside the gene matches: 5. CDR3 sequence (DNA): TGTGCCAGCAGCTTAGGGCGGGGACAGGCCTCCTATAATTCACCCCTCCACTTT. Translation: CASSLGRGQASYNSPLHF.